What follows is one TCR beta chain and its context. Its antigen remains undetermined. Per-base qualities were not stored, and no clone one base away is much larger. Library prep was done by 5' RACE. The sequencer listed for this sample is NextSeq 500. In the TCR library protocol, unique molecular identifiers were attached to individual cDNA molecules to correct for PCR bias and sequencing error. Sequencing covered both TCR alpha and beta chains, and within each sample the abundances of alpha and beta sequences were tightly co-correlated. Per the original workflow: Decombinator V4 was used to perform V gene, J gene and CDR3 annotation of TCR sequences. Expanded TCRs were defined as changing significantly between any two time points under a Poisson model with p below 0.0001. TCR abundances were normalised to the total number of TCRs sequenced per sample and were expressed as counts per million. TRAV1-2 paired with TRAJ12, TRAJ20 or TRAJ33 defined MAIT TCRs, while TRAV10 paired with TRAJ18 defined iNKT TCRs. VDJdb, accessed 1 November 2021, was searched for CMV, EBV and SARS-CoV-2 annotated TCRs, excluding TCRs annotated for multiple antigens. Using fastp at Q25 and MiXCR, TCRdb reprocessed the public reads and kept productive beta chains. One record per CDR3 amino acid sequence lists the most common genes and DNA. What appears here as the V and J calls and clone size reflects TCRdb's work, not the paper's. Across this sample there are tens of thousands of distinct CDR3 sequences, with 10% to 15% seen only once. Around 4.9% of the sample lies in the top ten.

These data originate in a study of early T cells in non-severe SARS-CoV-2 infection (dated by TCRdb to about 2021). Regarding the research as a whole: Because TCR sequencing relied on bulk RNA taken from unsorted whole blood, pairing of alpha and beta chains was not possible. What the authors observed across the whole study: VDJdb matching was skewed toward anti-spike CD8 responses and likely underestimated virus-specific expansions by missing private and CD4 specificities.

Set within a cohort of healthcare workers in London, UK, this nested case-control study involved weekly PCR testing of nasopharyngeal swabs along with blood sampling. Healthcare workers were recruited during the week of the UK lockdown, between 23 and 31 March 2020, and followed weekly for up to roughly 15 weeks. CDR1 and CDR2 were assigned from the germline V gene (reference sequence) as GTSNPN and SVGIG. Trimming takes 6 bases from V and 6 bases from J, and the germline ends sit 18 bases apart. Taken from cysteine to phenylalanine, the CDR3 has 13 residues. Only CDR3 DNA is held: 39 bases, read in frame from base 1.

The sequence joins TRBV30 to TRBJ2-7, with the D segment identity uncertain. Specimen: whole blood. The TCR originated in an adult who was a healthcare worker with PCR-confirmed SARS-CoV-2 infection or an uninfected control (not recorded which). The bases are TGTGCCTGCCTTAATGCCCGGTTGGGCGAGCAGTACTTC. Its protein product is CACLNARLGEQYF.